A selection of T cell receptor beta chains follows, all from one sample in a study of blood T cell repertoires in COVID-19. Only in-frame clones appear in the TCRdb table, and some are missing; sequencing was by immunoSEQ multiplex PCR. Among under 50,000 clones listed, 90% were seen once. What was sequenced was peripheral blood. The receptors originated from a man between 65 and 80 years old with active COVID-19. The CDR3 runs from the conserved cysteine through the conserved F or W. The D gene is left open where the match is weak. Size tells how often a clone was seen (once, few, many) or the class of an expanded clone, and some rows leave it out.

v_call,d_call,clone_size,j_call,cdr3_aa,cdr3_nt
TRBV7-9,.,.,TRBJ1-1,CASSRDQGNTEAFF,TGTGCCAGCAGCCGAGATCAGGGCAACACTGAAGCTTTCTTT
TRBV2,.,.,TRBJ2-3,CASELTDTQYF,TGTGCCAGCGAGCTCACAGATACGCAGTATTTT
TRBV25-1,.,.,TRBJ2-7,CASSPRHGGSYEQYF,TGTGCCAGCAGCCCCCGCCATGGCGGCTCCTACGAGCAGTACTTC
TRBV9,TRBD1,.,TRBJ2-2,CASSPLQGAGELFF,TGTGCCAGCAGCCCCTTACAGGGGGCCGGGGAGCTGTTTTTT
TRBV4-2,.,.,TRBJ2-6,CASSLDRQGGSGANVLTF,TGTGCCAGCAGCCTTGATCGGCAGGGCGGCTCTGGGGCCAACGTCCTGACTTTC
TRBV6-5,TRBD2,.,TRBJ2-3,CASSLTTSGGVTQYF,TGTGCCAGCAGTTTAACGACTAGCGGGGGGGTTACGCAGTATTTT
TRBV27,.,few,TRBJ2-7,CASSLVQGHEQYF,TGTGCCAGCAGTTTGGTACAGGGCCACGAGCAGTACTTC
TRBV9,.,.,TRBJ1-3,CASSVATRNTIYF,TGTGCCAGCAGCGTAGCTACGAGAAACACCATATATTTT
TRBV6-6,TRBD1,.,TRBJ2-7,CASRLGQGKYEQYF,TGTGCCAGCAGACTAGGACAGGGTAAATACGAGCAGTACTTC
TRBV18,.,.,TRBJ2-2,CASSPPATGELFF,TGTGCCAGCTCACCACCGGCCACCGGGGAGCTGTTTTTT
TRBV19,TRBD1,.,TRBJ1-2,CASSIGQGDGYTF,TGTGCCAGTAGTATTGGACAGGGTGATGGCTACACCTTC
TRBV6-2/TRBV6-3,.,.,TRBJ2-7,CASSSFPYEQYF,TGTGCCAGCAGTTCCTTCCCCTACGAGCAGTACTTC
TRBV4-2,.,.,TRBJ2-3,CASSLLTSDTQYF,TGTGCCAGCAGCCTACTTACTTCAGATACGCAGTATTTT
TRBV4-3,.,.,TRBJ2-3,CASSQDWIPGRTDTQYF,TGCGCCAGCAGCCAAGATTGGATCCCGGGTCGCACAGATACGCAGTATTTT
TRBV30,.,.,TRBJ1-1,CAWSVLRGLSEAFF,TGTGCCTGGAGTGTATTGCGGGGTTTGTCTGAAGCTTTCTTT
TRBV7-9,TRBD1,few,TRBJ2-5,CASSPQTGMETQYF,TGTGCCAGCAGCCCGCAGACAGGGATGGAGACCCAGTACTTC
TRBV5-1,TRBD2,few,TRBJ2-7,CASSHGTSGYYEQYF,TGCGCCAGCAGCCACGGGACTAGCGGATACTACGAGCAGTACTTC
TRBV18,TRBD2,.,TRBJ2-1,CASSYELAGNEQFF,TGTGCCAGCTCTTACGAACTAGCGGGGAATGAGCAGTTCTTC